This TCR beta chain was sequenced for a study of T cells in tuberculosis. General study findings and limits: Using the GMM-specific repertoire gave around 87% accuracy versus approximately 70% with motifs.

Regarding time point: new active TB diagnosis, blood taken before or within 7 days of starting treatment. On this clone: Its target is unknown.

Data came from immunoSEQ multiplex PCR; TCRdb stores just in-frame clones and leaves some out. This sample has 25,000 to 35,000 clones, with around 92% found just once. The CDR3 length is 15 residues. Trimming took 8 bases from V and 2 from J; bases not matched to a gene: 6. Germline CDR1 is LNHNV and CDR2 is YYDKDF (reference sequence). This chain uses TRBV15 with TRBJ2-7; 13 positions agree with TRBD2. This specimen consisted of PBMCs, obtained at tuberculosis diagnosis. The sequence derives from an adult with tuberculosis. In DNA, the CDR3 is TGTGCCACCGGGACTAGCGGGACCACTCCCTACGAGCAGTACTTC. Amino acids: CATGTSGTTPYEQYF. The full variable domain, in which reference TRBV15 and TRBJ2-7 provide the parts outside the CDR3, is DAMVIQNPRYQVTQFGKPVTLSCSQTLNHNVMYWYQQKSSQAPKLLFHYYDKDFNNEADTPDNFQSRRPNTSFCFLDIRSPGLGDTAMYLCATGTSGTTPYEQYFGPGTRLTVT.